The sequence of this T cell receptor beta chain was determined in a study of preoperative IRX-2 immunotherapy in early breast cancer. Indicated treatment: preoperative locoregional IRX-2 cytokine immunotherapy. Preoperative locoregional IRX-2 cytokine immunotherapy was tested in the phase Ib source study. Produced via immunoSEQ multiplex PCR; TCRdb's table is partial and in-frame only. Among 24,000 or so clones listed, 85% to 90% were seen once. The specimen comprised tumor tissue, sampled after IRX-2 immunotherapy. The TCR sequence derives from a human donor with breast cancer.

CDR3 nucleotides: TGTGCCAGCAGACTAGCGGGGGGACTCAAGAACATTCAGTACTTC. Encoded protein: CASRLAGGLKNIQYF. This sequence joins TRBV2 and TRBJ2-4, with 12 bases that match TRBD2. Germline V gene data show CDR1 as SNHLY and CDR2 as FYNNEI. The CDR3 is 15 amino acids. Unmatched junction bases numbered 7, after V lost 6 bases and J lost 7 bases.